This T cell receptor beta chain was profiled in a study of blood T cell repertoires in COVID-19. In the study overall: From T cells, B-cell-depleted T cells, or PBMCs came the material, which was cDNA or gDNA.

The CDR3 extends over 15 amino acids. Germline CDR1 is SGHRS and CDR2 is YFSETQ. The ends lost 4 bases at V and 3 bases at J; junction bases unmatched: 5. Here immunoSEQ multiplex PCR was the method, and the copy in TCRdb shows in-frame clones only, minus some. The sample includes under 150,000 clones, approximately 90% of them seen just once. V and J are TRBV5-1 and TRBJ2-2; 8 bases are a match to TRBD2. The sample consisted of peripheral blood. The sequence was obtained from a man aged 45-65 years with active or convalescent COVID-19. CDR3 in DNA: TGCGCCAGCAGCGTGAGCGGGAGCCACACCGGGGAGCTGTTTTTT. It specifies CASSVSGSHTGELFF.